The 16 T cell receptor beta chains in this list originate from one sample, sequenced in a study of T-cell reconstitution after alpha-beta-depleted transplantation in children. Unique molecular identifiers were incorporated into the prepared TCRbeta library. TCRdb re-called the PCR reads with MiXCR, one entry per CDR3 protein. The sample lists 250,000 or so distinct CDR3 sequences, 20% to 30% occurring once. Sequences were derived from PBMCs, mostly from graft donor cells, sampled 360 days after TCRalphabeta/CD19-depleted stem cell transplant. Receptors originate from a female patient aged 2-10 years who had a stem cell transplant for congenital amegakaryocytic thrombocytopenia, so the T cells may come from the graft donor.

The table lists this clonotype with a few counts. CDR3 protein: CASSLDGRGQGDTQYF. The CDR3 nucleotides read TGCGCCAGCAGCTTGGACGGGAGGGGGCAGGGAGATACGCAGTATTTT. The J gene is TRBJ2-3, the V gene TRBV5-1; possibly TRBD2 for D (8 bases). CDR1 and CDR2 from the germline V gene are SGHRS and YFSETQ. Trimming cost V 0 bases and J 5 bases, with 16 bases left between them. CDR3 length: 16 residues.

The chain uses TRBV7-2 and TRBJ2-3, with TRBD2 as a possible D gene (5 bases). This CDR3 spans 16 amino acids. The V end was cut by 3 bases, the J end by 3 bases, with 16 bases between. Germline V gives CDR1 SGHTA, CDR2 FQGNSA. CDR3 DNA: TGTGCCAGCAGCTTCCCTCTGGGGAGTGGTACAGATACGCAGTATTTT. It specifies CASSFPLGSGTDTQYF.

This clonotype has only a few counts. The rearrangement links TRBV20-1 to TRBJ2-1; the match to TRBD1 covers 10 bases. The CDR3 has 12 residues. V trimming: 5 bases; J trimming: 11 bases; junction bases outside the gene matches: 6. Germline V gene sequence: CDR1 DFQATT, CDR2 SNEGSKA (reference sequence). For the CDR3, the DNA is TGCAGTGCTCGGGACAGGGGAAATAAGCAGTTCTTC. Translation gives CSARDRGNKQFF.

The chain combines TRBV20-1 with TRBJ2-7; D is ambiguous. Per germline, CDR1 DFQATT and CDR2 SNEGSKA (reference sequence). Trimming shortened V by 3 bases and J by 0 bases, and 12 bases separated the two germline ends. The CDR3 loop spans 14 amino acids. CDR3 in DNA: TGCAGTGCTAGTTGCTACTATTTCTCCTACGAGCAGTACTTC. Its protein is CSASCYYFSYEQYF.

This chain uses TRBV7-8 with TRBJ1-3, with D maybe TRBD1 (6 bases). CDR1 is SGHVS and CDR2 is FQNEAQ in the germline V gene. CDR3 length equals 15 residues. V was clipped by 5 bases and J by 0 bases, with 11 bases between them. The CDR3 DNA follows: TGTGCCAGCAGCCTACAGGGACTCTCTGGAAACACCATATATTTT. Residues: CASSLQGLSGNTIYF.

In its sample, this clonotype was seen a few times. The chain is built from TRBV5-1 and TRBJ2-5; D is unclear. This CDR3 has 14 amino acids. Per the germline V gene, CDR1 is SGHRS and CDR2 is YFSETQ. Trimming cost V 2 bases and J 0 bases, with 8 bases left between them. This CDR3 reads CASSFSQHQETQYF. The CDR3 coding sequence is TGCGCCAGCAGCTTCTCCCAGCACCAAGAGACCCAGTACTTC.

The chain combines TRBV7-2 with TRBJ2-5, with 8 bases identical to TRBD2. V lost 6 bases, J lost 5 bases, and 5 bases stayed unmatched. Germline V gives CDR1 SGHTA, CDR2 FQGNSA. This CDR3 is 13 amino acids long. The CDR3 bases are TGTGCCAGCAGATCAGCGGGGGAGGAGACCCAGTACTTC. Residues: CASRSAGEETQYF.

This clonotype was found a few times. The gene calls are TRBV4-2 and TRBJ2-1; the match to TRBD2 covers 8 bases. The CDR3 covers 15 residues. The germline CDR1 and CDR2 sequences are LGHNA and YNFKEQ. J was trimmed by 7 bases and V by 3 bases; bases with no gene match: 8. The CDR3 reads CASSQGAGVVNEQFF. The CDR3 region has the DNA TGTGCCAGCAGCCAGGGAGCGGGGGTGGTAAATGAGCAGTTCTTC.

The gene calls are TRBV5-1 and TRBJ2-1; 14 bases match TRBD2. V lost 4 bases, J lost 6 bases, and 12 bases stayed unmatched. The CDR3 contains 18 residues. Germline V CDR1 and CDR2: SGHRS, YFSETQ. The DNA of the CDR3 is TGCGCCAGCAGCCCCGGACTAGCGGGAGGACCTACAACCAATGAGCAGTTCTTC. It yields the protein CASSPGLAGGPTTNEQFF.

This clonotype was recorded many times. The V and J genes are TRBV29-1 and TRBJ2-7; 9 nucleotides agree with TRBD2. CDR1 and CDR2 (germline): SQVTM, ANQGSEA. V gave up 4 bases and J gave up 4 bases; unmatched junction bases: 2. The CDR3 spans 12 residues. The CDR3 sequence is CSVGSGGYEQYF. CDR3 DNA sequence: TGCAGCGTTGGCAGCGGGGGGTACGAGCAGTACTTC.

Ten or more counts support this clonotype. The chain links TRBV7-9 to TRBJ2-5; D uncertain. The CDR3 has 12 residues. With 5 bases removed from V and 13 bases from J, the gap between germline ends came to 17 bases. Germline V gene sequence: CDR1 SEHNR, CDR2 FQNEAQ (reference sequence). CDR3 region: CASSPPGRDRYF. The CDR3 DNA reads as TGTGCCAGCAGCCCCCCAGGACGTGATCGGTACTTC.

This clonotype occurred a few times. CDR3 amino acids: CASSARLAGFGTGELFF. The CDR3 coding sequence is TGCGCCAGCAGCGCCAGACTAGCGGGATTTGGCACCGGGGAGCTGTTTTTT. This chain connects TRBV4-3 to TRBJ2-2, with 11 nucleotides matching TRBD2. Per germline, CDR1 LGHNA and CDR2 YSLEER. The CDR3 totals 17 residues. After removal of 5 bases from V and 4 bases from J, the junction contained 9 bases not matched to a gene.

This clonotype has a handful of counts. V is TRBV12-3 or TRBV12-4 and J is TRBJ2-2; 12 bases align to TRBD2. With 4 bases clipped from V and 5 bases from J, the junction kept 11 bases outside the gene matches. The CDR3 covers 18 residues. Here the CDR3 reads CASSWVRTSGELTGELFF. The CDR3 DNA is TGTGCCAGCAGTTGGGTACGGACTAGCGGGGAATTAACCGGGGAGCTGTTTTTT.

Turning to this clonotype: A much larger clone differs by one base, so this may be a read error. The rearrangement links TRBV12-3 or TRBV12-4 to TRBJ2-1, with D possibly being TRBD2 (6 bases). The CDR3 extends over 15 amino acids. This chain's CDR3 is CASSPIRELGNDQFF. DNA of the CDR3: TGTGCCAGCAGTCCCATTCGGGAGTTGGGGAATGATCAGTTCTTC.

The chain combines TRBV20-1 with TRBJ1-6; 7 bases fit TRBD1. There are 13 residues in the CDR3. Trimming took 6 bases from V and 7 from J; bases not matched to a gene: 6. Germline-derived CDR1 and CDR2 are DFQATT and SNEGSKA (reference sequence). CDR3 bases: TGCAGTGCAAAAGACAGGGCAAATTCACCCCTCCACTTT. Encoded protein: CSAKDRANSPLHF.

The CDR3 loop is CASSFGFSIPSYEQYF. CDR3 nucleotide sequence: TGTGCCAGCAGTTTCGGCTTTTCCATTCCCTCCTACGAGCAGTACTTC. This chain connects TRBV12-3 or TRBV12-4 to TRBJ2-7; D is unclear. The CDR3 sequence is 16 residues long. With 3 bases removed from V and 0 bases from J, the gap between germline ends came to 15 bases.